Below, 7 T cell receptor beta chains from the same sample are listed, as sequenced in a study of shared clonotypes between healthy human individuals. Sequencing used immunoSEQ multiplex PCR; TCRdb keeps in-frame clones, though not all of them. The sample carries roughly 660,000 clones, roughly 88% recorded once. The sample comprised memory CD8+ T cells from PBMCs. Noted subset: CD45RO+ cells pooled with CCR7-negative TemRA cells. The receptors here all came from a man in his late teens or twenties in good health. Some clones in this sample may be carry-over from other donors' samples.

The V call is TRBV28, the J call TRBJ2-7; D could derive from TRBD1 or TRBD2 (6 bases each). The CDR3 consists of 16 residues. Per the germline V gene, CDR1 is MDHEN and CDR2 is SYDVKM. V was shortened by 6 bases and J by 2 bases, with 20 bases between the two germline ends. CDR3 amino acids: CASSLIQSGATYEQYF. In DNA, the CDR3 is TGTGCCAGCAGCCTCATCCAATCGGGGGCGACCTACGAGCAGTACTTC.

The V call is TRBV6-5, the J call TRBJ2-7; the match to TRBD2 covers 12 bases. The ends lost 5 bases at V and 6 bases at J; junction bases unmatched: 8. CDR1 and CDR2 (germline): MNHEY, SVGAGI. CDR3 length equals 15 residues. The CDR3 DNA follows: TGTGCCAGCAGTGTTGGACTAGCGGGAACCGCCGAGCAGTACTTC. As protein: CASSVGLAGTAEQYF.

The chain carries TRBV19 and TRBJ2-5; D might be TRBD1 (5 bases). V was clipped by 10 bases and J by 5 bases, with 20 bases between them. The CDR3 contains 14 residues. CDR1 LNHDA and CDR2 SQIVND come from the germline V gene (reference sequence). The DNA for the CDR3 is TGTGCCACCACTCCTGGGGCCCGCCGGGAGACCCAGTACTTC. Residues: CATTPGARRETQYF.

The chain couples TRBV30 to TRBJ2-3, with TRBD2 matching over 9 bases. V lost 2 bases to trimming and J lost 6 bases; unmatched junction nucleotides: 6. CDR3 length: 14 residues. Germline V lookup: CDR1 GTSNPN, CDR2 SVGIG (reference sequence). The CDR3: CAWSWGSGSDTQYF. DNA for the CDR3: TGTGCCTGGAGTTGGGGTAGCGGGAGCGATACGCAGTATTTT.

The chain carries TRBV25-1 and TRBJ1-2; D not resolved. Germline V gene data show CDR1 as MGHDK and CDR2 as SYGVNS. This CDR3 is 14 amino acids long. V dropped 1 base and J dropped 6 bases, with 12 bases sitting between them. The CDR3 reads CASSEWSSSDGYTF. The CDR3 DNA reads TGTGCCAGCAGTGAATGGAGCAGCTCCGATGGCTACACCTTC.

The rearrangement joins TRBV5-1 to TRBJ2-1, with 9 bases lining up with TRBD2. The CDR3 loop spans 16 amino acids. CDR1 is SGHRS, CDR2 YFSETQ, per germline. Losses at the gene ends were 0 bases for V and 6 bases for J; bases not matched to a gene: 7. CDR3 in DNA: TGCGCCAGCAGCTTGGCCGGGCGGGAGGGCCGCAATGAGCAGTTCTTC. The encoded protein is CASSLAGREGRNEQFF.

This sequence joins TRBV27 and TRBJ2-1; perhaps TRBD2 as D (5 bases). Trimming left V 3 bases short and J 5 bases short, with 8 bases between. Germline CDR1 reads MNHEY; CDR2 reads SMNVEV (reference sequence). The CDR3 loop spans 13 amino acids. The CDR3 loop is CASSFGGNNEQFF. DNA of the CDR3: TGTGCCAGCAGTTTCGGAGGCAACAATGAGCAGTTCTTC.